The entry below describes one T cell receptor beta chain. Its antigen remains unknown. The RNA input was about 0.45 to 1 ug, and it was reverse transcribed with random hexamers. TCRdb analysed the immunoSEQ multiplex PCR reads with MiXCR anew, one entry per CDR3 protein. The repertoire holds about 440,000 distinct CDR3 sequences, with around 83% as singletons. The data belong to a study of CD8 T cells in Susac syndrome. Study-level results: TCR sequencing and HLA analysis covered a relatively small number of individuals.

The V end was cut by 5 bases, the J end by 2 bases, with 13 bases between. CDR1 SEHNR and CDR2 FQNEAQ come from the germline V gene (reference sequence). This CDR3 has 14 amino acids. Sequencing of TCR beta was performed on blood CD8+ and CD4+ T cells. TEMRA cells were FACS-enriched, while CD8+ and CD4+ T cells were negatively isolated. The receptor was isolated from a human donor with multiple sclerosis. The rearrangement uses TRBV7-9 and TRBJ2-7; D is possibly TRBD1 or TRBD2 (5 bases each). Material: CD8+ T cells from PBMCs. In nucleotides, the CDR3 is TGTGCCAGCAGCGTCCGGGACCATCCCTACGAGCAGTACTTC. Amino acid sequence: CASSVRDHPYEQYF.